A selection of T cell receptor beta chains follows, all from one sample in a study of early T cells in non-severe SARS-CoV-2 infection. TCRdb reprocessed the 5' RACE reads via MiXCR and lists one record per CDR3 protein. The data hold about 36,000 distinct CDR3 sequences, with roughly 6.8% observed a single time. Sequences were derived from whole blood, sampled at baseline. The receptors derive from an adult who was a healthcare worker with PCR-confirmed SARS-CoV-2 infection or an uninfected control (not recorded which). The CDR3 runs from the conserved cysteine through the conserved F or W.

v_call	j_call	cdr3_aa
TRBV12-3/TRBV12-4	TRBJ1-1	CASLAYGTEAFF
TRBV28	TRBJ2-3	CASSPDPLAGGSTDTQYF
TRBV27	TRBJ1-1	CASSVGHGYDNTEAFF
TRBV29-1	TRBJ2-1	CSVVALVAGDSDNEQFF
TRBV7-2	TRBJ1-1	CASSSKRDTEAFF
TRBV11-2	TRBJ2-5	CASSLELQRETQYF
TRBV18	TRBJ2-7	CASSPNRDSVYEQYF
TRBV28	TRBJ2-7	CASHRDYPNYEQYF
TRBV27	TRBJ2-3	CASRVSSGASTDTQYF
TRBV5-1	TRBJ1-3	CASSLGDSSGNTIYF
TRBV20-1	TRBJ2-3	CSARASGILSTDTQYF
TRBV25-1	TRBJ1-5	CASSESGGRGDQPQHF
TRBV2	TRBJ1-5	CASSEAMVNQPQHF
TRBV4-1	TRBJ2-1	CASSQVLAGTYEQFF
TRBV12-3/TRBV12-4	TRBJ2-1	CASSWTQIGINEQFF
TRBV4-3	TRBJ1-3	CASSPEVLISGNTIYF
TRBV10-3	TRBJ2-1	CAISIAGGAYNEQFF
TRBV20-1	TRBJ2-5	CSAFHRETQYF
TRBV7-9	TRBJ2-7	CASSPPPGALSYEQYF
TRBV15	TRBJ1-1	CATSRDWTGWGTEAFF
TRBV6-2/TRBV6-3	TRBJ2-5	CASSLRLAGGETQYF
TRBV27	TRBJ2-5	CASSGAGEGQETQYF
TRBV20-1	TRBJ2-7	CSARGSGSWNEQYF
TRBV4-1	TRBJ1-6	CASSRESSQWADNSPLHF
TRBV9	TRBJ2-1	CASSVGSSYNEQFF
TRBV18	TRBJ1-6	CASSLQGESPLHF
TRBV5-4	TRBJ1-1	CASSSTVNTEAFF
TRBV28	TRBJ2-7	CASSFSHFYEQYF
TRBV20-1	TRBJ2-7	CSAGLAASYEQYF
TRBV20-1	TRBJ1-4	CSASRAGLNEKLFF
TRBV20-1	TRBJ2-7	CSAREAFLTYEQYF
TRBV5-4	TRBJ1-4	CASSLGFGSANEKLFF
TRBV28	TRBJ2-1	CASSYGQGPYNEQFF